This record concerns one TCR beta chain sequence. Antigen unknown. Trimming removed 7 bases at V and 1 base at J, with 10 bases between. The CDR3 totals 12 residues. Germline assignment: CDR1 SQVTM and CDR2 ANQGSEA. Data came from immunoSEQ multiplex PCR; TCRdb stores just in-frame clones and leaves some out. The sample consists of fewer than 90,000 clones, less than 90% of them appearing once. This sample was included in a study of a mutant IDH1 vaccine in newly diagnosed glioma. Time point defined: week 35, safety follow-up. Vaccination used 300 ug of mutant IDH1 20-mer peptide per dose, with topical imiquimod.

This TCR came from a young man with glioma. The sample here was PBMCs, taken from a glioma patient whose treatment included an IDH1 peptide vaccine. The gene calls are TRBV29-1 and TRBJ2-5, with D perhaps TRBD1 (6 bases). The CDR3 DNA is TGCAGCGCACGGACAGCCCAAGAGACCCAGTACTTC. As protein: CSARTAQETQYF.